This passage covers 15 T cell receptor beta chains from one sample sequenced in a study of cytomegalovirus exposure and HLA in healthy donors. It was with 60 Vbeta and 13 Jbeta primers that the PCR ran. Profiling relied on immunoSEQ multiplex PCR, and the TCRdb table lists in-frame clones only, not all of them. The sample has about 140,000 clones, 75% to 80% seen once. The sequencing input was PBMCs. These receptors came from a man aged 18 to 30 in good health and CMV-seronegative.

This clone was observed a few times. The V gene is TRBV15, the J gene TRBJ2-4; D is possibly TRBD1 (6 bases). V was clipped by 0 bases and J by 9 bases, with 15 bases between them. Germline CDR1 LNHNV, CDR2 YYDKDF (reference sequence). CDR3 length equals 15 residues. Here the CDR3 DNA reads TGTGCCACCAGCAGAGATTTCCAGGGGCGAGGCATTCAGTACTTC. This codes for CATSRDFQGRGIQYF.

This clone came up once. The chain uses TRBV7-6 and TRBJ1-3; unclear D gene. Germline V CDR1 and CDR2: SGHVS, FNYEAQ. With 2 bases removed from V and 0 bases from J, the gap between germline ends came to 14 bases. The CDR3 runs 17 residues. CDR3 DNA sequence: TGTGCCAGCAGCTTATTCACGCAGGCGACCTCTGGAAACACCATATATTTT. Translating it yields CASSLFTQATSGNTIYF.

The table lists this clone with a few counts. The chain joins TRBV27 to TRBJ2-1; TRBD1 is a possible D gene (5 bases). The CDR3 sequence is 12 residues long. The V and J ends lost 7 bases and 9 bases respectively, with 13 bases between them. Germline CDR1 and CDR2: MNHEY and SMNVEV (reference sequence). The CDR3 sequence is CASIGLGLEQFF. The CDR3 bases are TGTGCCAGCATAGGATTGGGGCTTGAGCAGTTCTTC.

CDR3 DNA sequence: TGTGCCAGCAGCCCCCGCGGGGGGGCCGGCACAGATACGCAGTATTTT. This codes for CASSPRGGAGTDTQYF. The genes are TRBV5-4 and TRBJ2-3; 9 positions agree with TRBD2. V was clipped by 4 bases and J by 1 base; unmatched bases: 7. Germline V gene data show CDR1 as SGHNT and CDR2 as YYREEE (reference sequence). The CDR3 spans 16 residues.

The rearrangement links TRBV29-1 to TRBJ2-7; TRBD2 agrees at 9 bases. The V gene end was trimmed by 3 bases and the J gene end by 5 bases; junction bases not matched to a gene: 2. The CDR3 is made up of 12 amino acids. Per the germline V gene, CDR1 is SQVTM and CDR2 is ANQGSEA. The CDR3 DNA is TGCAGCGTTGAGGTAGCGGGGGACGAGCAGTACTTC. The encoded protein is CSVEVAGDEQYF.

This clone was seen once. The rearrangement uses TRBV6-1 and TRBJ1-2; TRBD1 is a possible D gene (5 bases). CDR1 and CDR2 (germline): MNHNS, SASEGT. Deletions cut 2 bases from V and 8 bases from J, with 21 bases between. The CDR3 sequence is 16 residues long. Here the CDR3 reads CASSESSGGALWGYTF. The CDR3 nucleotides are TGTGCCAGCAGTGAATCATCCGGGGGAGCTCTATGGGGCTACACCTTC.

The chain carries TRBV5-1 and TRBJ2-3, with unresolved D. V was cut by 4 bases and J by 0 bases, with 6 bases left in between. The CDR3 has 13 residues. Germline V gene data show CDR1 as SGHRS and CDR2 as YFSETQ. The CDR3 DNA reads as TGCGCCAGCAGCCGTCAGAGCACAGATACGCAGTATTTT. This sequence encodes CASSRQSTDTQYF.

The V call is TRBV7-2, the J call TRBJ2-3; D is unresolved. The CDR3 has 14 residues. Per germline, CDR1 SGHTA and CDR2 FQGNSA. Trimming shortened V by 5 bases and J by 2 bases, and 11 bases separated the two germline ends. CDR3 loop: CASSRTRNTDTQYF. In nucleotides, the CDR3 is TGTGCCAGCAGCCGTACACGCAACACAGATACGCAGTATTTT.

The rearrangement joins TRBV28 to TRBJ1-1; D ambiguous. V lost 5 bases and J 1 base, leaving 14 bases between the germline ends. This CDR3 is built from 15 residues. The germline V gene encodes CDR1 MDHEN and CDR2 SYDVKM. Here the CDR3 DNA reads TGTGCCAGCAGTCCCCCCCGGGGTGGGAACACTGAAGCTTTCTTT. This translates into CASSPPRGGNTEAFF. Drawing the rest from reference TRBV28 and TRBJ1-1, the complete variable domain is DVKVTQSSRYLVKRTGEKVFLECVQDMDHENMFWYRQDPGLGLRLIYFSYDVKMKEKGDIPEGYSVSREKKERFSLILESASTNQTSMYLCASSPPRGGNTEAFFGQGTRLTVV.

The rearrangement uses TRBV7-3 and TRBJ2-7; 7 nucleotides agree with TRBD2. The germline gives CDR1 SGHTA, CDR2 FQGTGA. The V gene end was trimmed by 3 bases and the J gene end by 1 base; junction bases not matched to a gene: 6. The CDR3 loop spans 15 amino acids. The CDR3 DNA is TGTGCCAGCAGCTTCCTTACGGGAGGTTCCTACGAGCAGTACTTC. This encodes CASSFLTGGSYEQYF.

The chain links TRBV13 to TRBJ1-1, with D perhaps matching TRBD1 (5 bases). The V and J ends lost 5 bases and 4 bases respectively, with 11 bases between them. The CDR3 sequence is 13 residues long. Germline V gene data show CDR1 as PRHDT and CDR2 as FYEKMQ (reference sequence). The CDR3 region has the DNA TGTGCCAGCAGCCCGCGGAGGGGCACTGAAGCTTTCTTT. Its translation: CASSPRRGTEAFF.

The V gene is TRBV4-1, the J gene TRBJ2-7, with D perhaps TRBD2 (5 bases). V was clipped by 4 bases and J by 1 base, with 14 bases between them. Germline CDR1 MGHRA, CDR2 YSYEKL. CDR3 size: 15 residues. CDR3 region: CASSLSPGGSYEQYF. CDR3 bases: TGCGCCAGCAGCCTTTCCCCCGGCGGGTCCTACGAGCAGTACTTC.

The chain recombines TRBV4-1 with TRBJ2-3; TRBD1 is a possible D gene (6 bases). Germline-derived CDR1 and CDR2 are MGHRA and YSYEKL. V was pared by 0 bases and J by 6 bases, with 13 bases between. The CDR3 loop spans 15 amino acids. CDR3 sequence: CASSQEDRAVDTQYF. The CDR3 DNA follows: TGCGCCAGCAGCCAAGAGGACAGAGCGGTCGATACGCAGTATTTT.

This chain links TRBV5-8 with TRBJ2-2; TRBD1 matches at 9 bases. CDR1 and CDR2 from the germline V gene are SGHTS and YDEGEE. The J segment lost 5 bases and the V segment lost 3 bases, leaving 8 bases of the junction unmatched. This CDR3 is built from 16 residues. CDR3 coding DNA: TGTGCCAGCAGCTCCCCCGGGACAGGGTATACCGGGGAGCTGTTTTTT. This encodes CASSSPGTGYTGELFF.

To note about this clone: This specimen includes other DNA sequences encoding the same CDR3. Written as DNA, the CDR3 is TGTGCCAGCAGCCTCCTTAAAGCGGGGAGCGCAGATACGCAGTATTTT. Protein product: CASSLLKAGSADTQYF. The J gene is TRBJ2-3, the V gene TRBV14; TRBD2 agrees at 7 bases. The CDR3 runs to 16 residues. The germline CDR1 and CDR2 sequences are SGHDN and FVKESK. The V and J ends lost 4 bases and 4 bases, in that order; junction bases with no gene match: 11.